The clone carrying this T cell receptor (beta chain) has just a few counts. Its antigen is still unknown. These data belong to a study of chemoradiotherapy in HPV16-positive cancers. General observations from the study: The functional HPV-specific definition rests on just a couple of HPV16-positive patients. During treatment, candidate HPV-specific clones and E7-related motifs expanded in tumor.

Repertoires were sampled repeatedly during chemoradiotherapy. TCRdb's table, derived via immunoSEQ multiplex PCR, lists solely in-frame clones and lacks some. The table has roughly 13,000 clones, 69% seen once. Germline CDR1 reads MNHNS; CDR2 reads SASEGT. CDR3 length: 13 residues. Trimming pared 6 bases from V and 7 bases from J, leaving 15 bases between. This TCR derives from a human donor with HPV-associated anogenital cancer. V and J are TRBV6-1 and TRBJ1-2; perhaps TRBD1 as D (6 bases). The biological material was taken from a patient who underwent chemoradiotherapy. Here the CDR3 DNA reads TGTGCCAGCAGGGGACAAACAGCTTCTGGCTACACCTTC. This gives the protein CASRGQTASGYTF.